This TCR beta chain originates from a study of CD8 T cells in ankylosing spondylitis. This clonotype was observed a handful of times. The CDR3 loop spans 14 amino acids. In germline, CDR1 is SQVTM, CDR2 ANQGSEA. V was clipped by 5 bases and J by 10 bases; unmatched bases: 9. TCRdb independently ran MiXCR on the 5' RACE reads; one entry per CDR3 protein. There are 200,000 to 300,000 distinct CDR3 sequences in the sample; more than 20% occur only once, and approximately 0.61% lies in the top ten. This TCR was recovered from a male donor with ankylosing spondylitis or in good health (not recorded which). Specimen: blood, either unsorted or a sorted T cell fraction (not recorded which). The chain uses TRBV29-1 and TRBJ2-1, with 12 bases aligning to TRBD2. CDR3 amino acids: CSVHSSGGATEQFF. The DNA for the CDR3 is TGCAGCGTTCATTCTAGCGGGGGGGCAACGGAGCAGTTCTTC.